Described below is a single T cell receptor beta chain sequence and its context. One entry per CDR3 protein, called by TCRdb with MiXCR from the 5' RACE reads. The sample includes 65,000 to 90,000 distinct CDR3 sequences, approximately 4.8% seen only once; the top ten take 7.5% to 9.5%. Germline V gene lookup returns CDR1 PRHDT and CDR2 FYEKMQ (reference sequence). Trimming cost V 0 bases and J 6 bases, with 11 bases left between them. This CDR3 has 14 residues. The source of the sample is a study of T cells of healthy individuals. This receptor was identified in a female donor in good health. The genes are TRBV13 and TRBJ1-1, with D perhaps TRBD1 (6 bases). CDR3 coding DNA: TGTGCCAGCAGCTTAGGACAGGGCTACGCTGAAGCTTTCTTT. Amino acids: CASSLGQGYAEAFF.